The count of the clone carrying this TCR beta chain is one. Its antigen remains unknown. The data originate from a study of T cell responses to AZD1222 COVID-19 vaccine. Second-dose timings of about 4 or about 12 weeks were pooled. Generated by immunoSEQ multiplex PCR, the TCRdb table keeps only in-frame clones and is missing some. This repertoire shows 110,000 or so clones, around nine tenths found once; its top ten account for about 4%. Regarding the study as a whole: Unmutated variant regions reportedly attract nearly half of all spike-specific TCRs. Mostly white British, mostly female donors; authors suggested clonal diversity may be underestimated.

This material consisted of peripheral blood, taken 28 days after the second AZD1222 dose. The TCR was taken from an adult who received the AZD1222 COVID-19 vaccine.

The CDR3 region has the DNA TGTGCCAGCAGACAACAGGGGAGGGAGTACTTC. This codes for CASRQQGREYF. The J gene is TRBJ2-5, the V gene TRBV28; D possibly uses TRBD1 or TRBD2 (7 bases each). The germline CDR1 and CDR2 sequences are MDHEN and SYDVKM. The V and J ends lost 6 bases and 12 bases respectively, with 14 bases between them. The CDR3 is made up of 11 amino acids.